This TCR beta chain stems from a study of T cell responses to AZD1222 COVID-19 vaccine. Sequenced by immunoSEQ multiplex PCR; TCRdb stores in-frame clones only, minus some. This table has 150,000 to 200,000 clones, 92% appearing once. Study observations and caveats: Only 5 to 7 individuals given AZD1222 were seropositive at baseline.

Per the germline V gene, CDR1 is MDHEN and CDR2 is SYDVKM. The CDR3 spans 15 residues. V lost 6 bases, J lost 0 bases, and 13 bases lay in between. About this clone: The antigen is not known.

The chain combines TRBV28 with TRBJ2-3; D gene unclear. The sequence was collected from an adult who received the AZD1222 COVID-19 vaccine. Sequenced here: peripheral blood, sampled 28 days after the second AZD1222 dose. The CDR3 DNA follows: TGTGCCAGCAGCCTTTGGGCTCGGAGCACAGATACGCAGTATTTT. Residues: CASSLWARSTDTQYF.